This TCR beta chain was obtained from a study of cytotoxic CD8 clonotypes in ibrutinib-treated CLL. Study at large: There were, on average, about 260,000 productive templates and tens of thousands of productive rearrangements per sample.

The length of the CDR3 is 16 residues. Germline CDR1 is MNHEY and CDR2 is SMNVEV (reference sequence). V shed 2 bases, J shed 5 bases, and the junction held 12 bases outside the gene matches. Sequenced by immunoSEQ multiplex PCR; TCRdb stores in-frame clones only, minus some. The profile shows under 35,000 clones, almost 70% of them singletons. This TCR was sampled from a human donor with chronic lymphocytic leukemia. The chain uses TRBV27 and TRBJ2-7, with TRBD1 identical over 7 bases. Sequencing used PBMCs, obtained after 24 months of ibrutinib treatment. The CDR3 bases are TGTGCCAGCAGTTTAAAAGGGGGCAGCGCATTTGACGAGCAGTACTTC. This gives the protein CASSLKGGSAFDEQYF.